This entry concerns a single T cell receptor (beta chain). This sample was taken from a study of blood T cell repertoires in COVID-19. Study summary: Both acute and convalescent COVID-19 samples were obtained from the United States, Italy and Spain. T cells, B-cell-depleted T cells, or PBMCs provided the cDNA or gDNA that served as material.

Sequencing was performed with immunoSEQ multiplex PCR; in TCRdb, only in-frame clones are kept and a portion is missing. Among 150,000 to 200,000 clones listed, 80% to 90% were seen once. Trimming removed 4 bases at V and 7 bases at J, with 9 bases between. CDR1 is SGDLS and CDR2 is YYNGEE in the germline V gene. The CDR3 sequence is 12 residues long. The chain recombines TRBV9 with TRBJ2-1; D unclear. Sequencing used peripheral blood. The receptor was derived from a man aged 50-60 years with active or convalescent COVID-19. DNA for the CDR3: TGTGCCAGCAGCCTCCTTGCGAATGAGCAGTTCTTC. Translating it yields CASSLLANEQFF.